This entry lists 24 T cell receptor beta chains sequenced from one sample in a study of cytomegalovirus exposure and HLA in healthy donors. PCR primers comprised 60 Vbeta and 13 Jbeta primers. Generated by immunoSEQ multiplex PCR, the TCRdb table keeps only in-frame clones and is missing some. The sample has roughly 180,000 clones, over 65% seen once. Sequencing was carried out using PBMCs. The receptors come from a woman in her 30s in good health and CMV-seropositive.

There are a few counts of this clone. The chain recombines TRBV19 with TRBJ2-7; 7 bases agree with TRBD2. V trimming: 5 bases; J trimming: 6 bases; junction bases outside the gene matches: 13. The CDR3 contains 15 residues. The V gene's germline CDR1 is LNHDA and CDR2 SQIVND (reference sequence). CDR3 loop: CASSGLAGVGGEQYF. The DNA for the CDR3 is TGTGCCAGTAGTGGATTAGCGGGTGTGGGGGGCGAGCAGTACTTC.

This CDR3 reads CASPTPSGRLWYGYTF. CDR3 DNA: TGCGCCAGCCCTACCCCGTCAGGGCGCCTATGGTATGGCTACACCTTC. The chain uses TRBV5-1 and TRBJ1-2, with D possibly being TRBD1 (5 bases). Germline CDR1 is SGHRS and CDR2 is YFSETQ. The CDR3 runs to 16 residues. Between the trimmed V and J ends, which lost 7 bases and 5 bases, there was a span of 24 bases.

This clone was seen once. V usage is TRBV13 and J usage is TRBJ1-1, with D hard to call. V was cut by 6 bases and J by 7 bases, with 15 bases left in between. The CDR3 contains 13 residues. The germline CDR1 and CDR2 sequences are PRHDT and FYEKMQ (reference sequence). CDR3 DNA: TGTGCCAGCAGTCTCTACTGGGAGGGTGAAGCTTTCTTT. Translating it yields CASSLYWEGEAFF.

The chain has TRBV7-2 and TRBJ2-5, with D perhaps TRBD2 (6 bases). This CDR3 has 15 amino acids. Germline loops: CDR1 SGHTA, CDR2 FQGNSA. Trimming cost V 6 bases and J 5 bases, with 19 bases left between them. The CDR3 here is CASRGTGDWVETQYF. The DNA of the CDR3 is TGTGCCAGCAGGGGGACGGGGGACTGGGTGGAGACCCAGTACTTC.

The rearrangement links TRBV6-4 to TRBJ2-1; no clear D. The germline V gene has CDR1 MRHNA and CDR2 SNTAGT. Trimming cost V 3 bases and J 5 bases, with 8 bases left between them. CDR3 length equals 13 residues. The CDR3 is CASSELQDNEQFF. For the CDR3, the DNA is TGTGCCAGCAGTGAACTTCAAGACAATGAGCAGTTCTTC.

The chain recombines TRBV7-8 with TRBJ2-2, with 9 bases aligning to TRBD2. The ends lost 5 bases at V and 5 bases at J; junction bases unmatched: 6. The CDR3 has 15 residues. Germline V CDR1 and CDR2: SGHVS, FQNEAQ. The CDR3 DNA reads TGTGCCAGCAGCGAAGCGGCGGGAGGGACCGGGGAGCTGTTTTTT. Translation: CASSEAAGGTGELFF.

The chain combines TRBV7-3 with TRBJ2-7; 15 bases fit TRBD2. The germline gives CDR1 SGHTA, CDR2 FQGTGA. V lost 5 bases, J lost 4 bases, and 9 bases stayed unmatched. The CDR3 length is 17 residues. In nucleotides, the CDR3 is TGTGCCAGCAGCGAAACGGGACTAGCGGGAGGAGGGTACGAGCAGTACTTC. Translation gives CASSETGLAGGGYEQYF.

This sequence joins TRBV15 and TRBJ2-7; 8 nucleotides match TRBD2. Germline trimming cut 0 bases from V and 3 bases from J; bases unmatched to any gene: 7. CDR1 is LNHNV, CDR2 YYDKDF, per germline (reference sequence). The CDR3 loop spans 16 amino acids. CDR3 in DNA: TGTGCCACCAGCAGAGATTTGGCGGGAGGACACTACGAGCAGTACTTC. Protein sequence: CATSRDLAGGHYEQYF.

The table lists this clone with a few counts. The gene calls are TRBV19 and TRBJ1-5, with 10 bases identical to TRBD1. V was clipped by 6 bases and J by 5 bases; unmatched bases: 13. The CDR3 runs to 17 residues. Germline V gene lookup returns CDR1 LNHDA and CDR2 SQIVND (reference sequence). This CDR3 is CASRPGQGQVRHQPQHF. DNA for the CDR3: TGTGCCAGTAGACCGGGACAGGGGCAAGTCCGGCATCAGCCCCAGCATTTT. The full variable domain, rest sourced from reference TRBV19 and TRBJ1-5, is DGGITQSPKYLFRKEGQNVTLSCEQNLNHDAMYWYRQDPGQGLRLIYYSQIVNDFQKGDIAEGYSVSREKKESFPLTVTSAQKNPTAFYLCASRPGQGQVRHQPQHFGDGTRLSIL.

The table lists this clone with a few counts. The chain couples TRBV28 to TRBJ1-1; the D gene is possibly TRBD1 (6 bases). V was shortened by 7 bases and J by 2 bases, with 17 bases between the two germline ends. The CDR3 is 15 amino acids. The germline CDR1 and CDR2 sequences are MDHEN and SYDVKM. The chain's CDR3 is CASNSDRPPNTEAFF. CDR3 coding DNA: TGTGCCAGCAACTCCGACAGGCCCCCTAACACTGAAGCTTTCTTT.

The chain combines TRBV15 with TRBJ2-6; a weak D match, TRBD1 (6 bases). Germline V gives CDR1 LNHNV, CDR2 YYDKDF (reference sequence). V gave up 2 bases and J gave up 0 bases, with 17 bases separating them. The CDR3 covers 19 residues. The CDR3 spells CATSRNLPGQLSGANVLTF. In DNA form, the CDR3 reads TGTGCCACCAGCAGAAACCTACCGGGACAACTCTCTGGGGCCAACGTCCTGACTTTC.

V gene TRBV2 combines with J gene TRBJ1-1, with 9 positions matching TRBD1. This CDR3 spans 15 amino acids. Per the germline V gene, CDR1 is SNHLY and CDR2 is FYNNEI. V shed 7 bases and J 0 bases; nucleotides not matched to a gene: 6. The CDR3, as DNA: TGTGCCAGCACTGACAGGGGGTCCATGAACACTGAAGCTTTCTTT. Translation: CASTDRGSMNTEAFF.

This chain uses TRBV30 with TRBJ1-4, with 9 bases aligning to TRBD1. The CDR3 has 14 amino acids. Germline assignment: CDR1 GTSNPN and CDR2 SVGIG (reference sequence). After removal of 4 bases from V and 7 bases from J, the junction contained 7 bases not matched to a gene. The CDR3 loop is CAWTPDRGSEKLFF. The CDR3 DNA follows: TGTGCCTGGACCCCGGACAGGGGAAGTGAAAAACTGTTTTTT.

This clone appeared a few times. The chain couples TRBV9 to TRBJ2-3; D is possibly TRBD2 (6 bases). CDR3 size: 14 residues. The germline gives CDR1 SGDLS, CDR2 YYNGEE. The V gene lost 1 base and the J gene lost 1 base, with 7 bases spanning the gap. CDR3 DNA sequence: TGTGCCAGCAGCGTACCGGGGGGCACAGATACGCAGTATTTT. As protein: CASSVPGGTDTQYF.

This rearrangement joins TRBV5-1 to TRBJ2-3, with 16 bases aligning to TRBD2. Germline V gene data show CDR1 as SGHRS and CDR2 as YFSETQ. This CDR3 contains 19 residues. The J segment lost 1 base and the V segment lost 4 bases, leaving 9 bases of the junction unmatched. The DNA for the CDR3 is TGCGCCAGCAGCGCACTCGGGACTAGCGGGAGGGCGGGCACAGATACGCAGTATTTT. Translated: CASSALGTSGRAGTDTQYF.

The chain joins TRBV13 to TRBJ2-7; D gene unclear. The CDR3 totals 12 residues. Germline V CDR1 and CDR2: PRHDT, FYEKMQ (reference sequence). V lost 2 bases to trimming and J lost 5 bases, with 7 bases between them. The CDR3 spells CASSLPPDEQYF. In nucleotides, the CDR3 is TGTGCCAGCAGCTTACCCCCTGACGAGCAGTACTTC.

The rearrangement joins TRBV19 to TRBJ2-5, with 8 bases that match TRBD2. This CDR3 has 13 residues. The V segment lost 6 bases and the J segment 3 bases; nucleotides outside the gene matches: 3. Germline loops: CDR1 LNHDA, CDR2 SQIVND (reference sequence). The CDR3 is CASRVSGEETQYF. The CDR3 region has the DNA TGTGCCAGTAGGGTTAGCGGGGAAGAGACCCAGTACTTC.

This clone was seen a few times. V gene TRBV2 combines with J gene TRBJ2-7; D unclear. The CDR3 sequence is 10 residues long. Trimming stripped 7 bases from V and 4 bases from J, with 5 bases between. Germline lookup yields CDR1 SNHLY and CDR2 FYNNEI. The CDR3 here is CASTRYEQYF. CDR3 coding DNA: TGTGCCAGCACTCGGTACGAGCAGTACTTC.

This clone was seen only once. The genes are TRBV28 and TRBJ2-2, with TRBD2 matching over 13 bases. V trimming: 7 bases; J trimming: 4 bases; junction bases outside the gene matches: 21. This CDR3 comprises 21 residues. CDR1 is MDHEN and CDR2 is SYDVKM in the germline V gene. The CDR3 loop is CASTIEKGLGLAGVGTGELFF. In DNA form, the CDR3 reads TGTGCCAGCACAATTGAGAAGGGGCTAGGACTAGCGGGAGTGGGCACCGGGGAGCTGTTTTTT.

The rearrangement links TRBV11-2 to TRBJ2-6, with D unresolved. The germline CDR1 and CDR2 sequences are SGHAT and FQNNGV. The ends were cut back, 5 bases at V and 3 bases at J, with 11 bases in the middle. CDR3 size: 15 residues. As DNA, the CDR3 is TGTGCCAGCAGCCCAGCCGGGTTTGGGGCCAACGTCCTGACTTTC. Translating gives CASSPAGFGANVLTF.

The rearrangement uses TRBV19 and TRBJ1-4; D uncertain. The CDR3 length is 13 residues. Germline V lookup: CDR1 LNHDA, CDR2 SQIVND (reference sequence). Trimming shortened V by 5 bases and J by 5 bases, and 9 bases separated the two germline ends. Here the CDR3 DNA reads TGTGCCAGTAGTTCACGAGAAAATGAAAAACTGTTTTTT. This translates into CASSSRENEKLFF.

This rearrangement joins TRBV11-3 to TRBJ2-2; 10 nucleotides line up with TRBD2. This CDR3 has 14 residues. Looked up from germline, CDR1 is SGHNT and CDR2 is YENEEA. The V segment lost 8 bases and the J segment 1 base; nucleotides outside the gene matches: 1. CDR3 loop: CASGTSENTGELFF. The CDR3 DNA reads as TGTGCCAGCGGGACTAGCGAGAACACCGGGGAGCTGTTTTTT.

The chain is built from TRBV2 and TRBJ1-5, with D perhaps matching TRBD1 (5 bases). Trimming removed 6 bases from V and 9 bases from J, with 24 bases in between. Germline CDR1 SNHLY, CDR2 FYNNEI. CDR3 length: 16 amino acids. As DNA, the CDR3 is TGTGCCAGCAGCGAAAGCCGGGACTCAGGGCGTTGGCCCCAGCATTTT. Translating gives CASSESRDSGRWPQHF.

The chain combines TRBV7-3 with TRBJ1-2; a possible D gene is TRBD1 (6 bases). CDR1 and CDR2 from the germline V gene are SGHTA and FQGTGA. The CDR3 has 14 residues. Trimming removed 0 bases at V and 8 bases at J, with 13 bases between. CDR3 loop: CASSLTVQGHGYTF. The CDR3 region has the DNA TGTGCCAGCAGCTTAACTGTACAGGGACACGGCTACACCTTC.